What follows are 20 T cell receptor beta chains derived from one specimen sequenced in a study of cytomegalovirus exposure and HLA in healthy donors. Libraries were prepared by immunoSEQ multiplex PCR; TCRdb keeps only in-frame clonotypes and omits some of them. Of over 150,000 clones detected, more than 65% appear once; the ten largest clones hold under 15%. Sequences were obtained from PBMCs. The receptors were gathered from a woman in her twenties or thirties in good health and CMV-seropositive.

The chain is built from TRBV9 and TRBJ2-7; 12 nucleotides line up with TRBD2. V gave up 0 bases and J gave up 0 bases; unmatched junction bases: 4. The germline V gene has CDR1 SGDLS and CDR2 YYNGEE. The length of the CDR3 is 17 residues. The CDR3 bases are TGTGCCAGCAGCGTAGGGACTAGCGGGGCTACCTCCTACGAGCAGTACTTC. Encoded protein: CASSVGTSGATSYEQYF.

The chain employs TRBV18 and TRBJ2-1; tentative D call: TRBD2 (6 bases). V was clipped by 6 bases and J by 2 bases, with 8 bases between them. The CDR3 is 13 amino acids. CDR1 is KGHSH, CDR2 LQKENI, per germline. CDR3 DNA sequence: TGTGCCAGCTCGGGGGGACCCTACAATGAGCAGTTCTTC. This sequence encodes CASSGGPYNEQFF.

The chain combines TRBV30 with TRBJ2-1, with TRBD2 matching over 11 bases. Trimming at V came to 0 bases and at J to 7 bases, leaving 5 bases not matched to a gene. This CDR3 comprises 15 residues. Germline V CDR1 and CDR2: GTSNPN, SVGIG (reference sequence). The CDR3: CAWSVRSSGRNEQFF. CDR3 nucleotide sequence: TGTGCCTGGAGTGTACGATCTAGCGGGAGGAATGAGCAGTTCTTC.

In this sample, this clone turned up once. The gene calls are TRBV6-6 and TRBJ1-1; the match to TRBD1 covers 7 bases. Germline-derived CDR1 and CDR2 are MNHNY and SVGAGI (reference sequence). This CDR3 is 13 amino acids long. V dropped 11 bases and J dropped 5; count of bases not matched to a gene: 11. CDR3 amino acids: CAVHRQGFTEAFF. The DNA for the CDR3 is TGTGCCGTCCATCGACAGGGTTTTACTGAAGCTTTCTTT.

This rearrangement joins TRBV27 to TRBJ2-3, with D possibly matching TRBD2 (6 bases). CDR1 MNHEY and CDR2 SMNVEV come from the germline V gene (reference sequence). Deletions cut 2 bases from V and 4 bases from J, with 13 bases between. The CDR3 totals 15 residues. CDR3 protein: CASSLTGVAADTQYF. The CDR3 nucleotides are TGTGCCAGCAGTTTAACGGGGGTCGCCGCAGATACGCAGTATTTT.

The chain couples TRBV13 to TRBJ2-7; TRBD1 matches 9 bases. The CDR3 is 17 residues long. Germline CDR1 reads PRHDT; CDR2 reads FYEKMQ (reference sequence). With 0 bases clipped from V and 7 bases from J, the junction kept 13 bases outside the gene matches. The CDR3: CASSLGPPGQGRLEQYF. The CDR3 nucleotides are TGTGCCAGCAGCTTAGGACCGCCGGGACAGGGACGCTTGGAGCAGTACTTC.

This rearrangement joins TRBV6-5 to TRBJ2-2; D possibly corresponds to TRBD2 (5 bases). Trimming shortened V by 3 bases and J by 6 bases, and 14 bases separated the two germline ends. CDR1 and CDR2 (germline): MNHEY, SVGAGI. This CDR3 is 15 amino acids long. The CDR3, as DNA: TGTGCCAGCAGTTATGGGAGTCGTTGGGCCGGGGAGCTGTTTTTT. As protein: CASSYGSRWAGELFF.

The CDR3 DNA reads as TGTGCCAGCAGTTTTCCGACCGGAGGGCAGTTCTTC. Amino acid sequence: CASSFPTGGQFF. The genes are TRBV27 and TRBJ2-1, with D possibly matching TRBD2 (5 bases). Germline CDR1 reads MNHEY; CDR2 reads SMNVEV (reference sequence). V lost 3 bases to trimming and J lost 12 bases, with 12 bases between them. There are 12 residues in the CDR3.

This rearrangement joins TRBV6-5 to TRBJ2-2; 10 bases are a match to TRBD2. The CDR3 covers 16 residues. After removal of 4 bases from V and 0 bases from J, the junction contained 2 bases not matched to a gene. Germline CDR1 is MNHEY and CDR2 is SVGAGI. This chain's CDR3 is CASSSGLAANTGELFF. The DNA of the CDR3 is TGTGCCAGCAGTTCCGGACTAGCGGCGAACACCGGGGAGCTGTTTTTT.

This clone has just one count. This sequence joins TRBV18 and TRBJ1-3, with D tentatively TRBD1 (6 bases). This CDR3 comprises 14 residues. Between the trimmed V and J ends, which lost 1 base and 7 bases, there was a span of 11 bases. Germline CDR1 is KGHSH and CDR2 is LQKENI. The CDR3 loop is CASSPLPGVNTIYF. As DNA, the CDR3 is TGTGCCAGCTCACCACTGCCAGGGGTGAACACCATATATTTT.

V is TRBV6-5 and J is TRBJ2-7; D unresolved. V was pared by 6 bases and J by 5 bases, with 17 bases between. Germline V CDR1 and CDR2: MNHEY, SVGAGI. The CDR3 is made up of 14 amino acids. The DNA of the CDR3 is TGTGCCAGCAGCCACCCCGGGTATGAGGACGAGCAGTACTTC. Translation: CASSHPGYEDEQYF.

The chain carries TRBV5-1 and TRBJ1-1; possibly TRBD1 for D (5 bases). Trimming took off 4 bases at V and 5 bases at J, with 12 bases between the two ends. CDR1 is SGHRS, CDR2 YFSETQ, per germline. The CDR3 has 13 amino acids. Written as DNA, the CDR3 is TGCGCCAGCAGCCCCATGCCAGGGACTGAAGCTTTCTTT. Its protein is CASSPMPGTEAFF.

The rearrangement uses TRBV5-1 and TRBJ1-2; 10 nucleotides match TRBD1. V shed 4 bases and J 7 bases; nucleotides not matched to a gene: 7. The CDR3 length is 14 residues. Germline assignment: CDR1 SGHRS and CDR2 YFSETQ. CDR3 residues: CASSQRQGAGGYTF. CDR3 coding DNA: TGCGCCAGCAGCCAAAGACAGGGGGCAGGTGGCTACACCTTC.

The chain recombines TRBV10-1 with TRBJ2-7, with D hard to call. V was pared by 2 bases and J by 4 bases, with 6 bases between. Germline-derived CDR1 and CDR2 are WNHNN and SYGVQD (reference sequence). The CDR3 totals 12 residues. Written as DNA, the CDR3 is TGCGCCAGCAGTGAGCAGTTGTACGAGCAGTACTTC. It translates to CASSEQLYEQYF.

This clone was found once. The chain employs TRBV29-1 and TRBJ2-2, with 12 bases lining up with TRBD2. After removal of 7 bases from V and 6 bases from J, the junction contained 9 bases not matched to a gene. Germline CDR1 is SQVTM and CDR2 is ANQGSEA. The length of the CDR3 is 15 residues. The CDR3 DNA reads as TGCAGCGCGACTAGCGGGAGTAGTCGGGCCGGGGAGCTGTTTTTT. Translation: CSATSGSSRAGELFF.

DNA for the CDR3: TGTGCCAGCACAGGGTTTAATCAGCCCCAGCATTTT. Translating gives CASTGFNQPQHF. The rearrangement links TRBV2 to TRBJ1-5; D is possibly TRBD1 (5 bases). This CDR3 is built from 12 residues. Germline V lookup: CDR1 SNHLY, CDR2 FYNNEI. V was trimmed by 7 bases and J by 4 bases, leaving 8 bases between them.

The chain recombines TRBV2 with TRBJ1-4; TRBD1 might be the D (6 bases). The CDR3 loop spans 13 amino acids. Trimming pared 8 bases from V and 5 bases from J, leaving 12 bases between. From germline, CDR1 is SNHLY and CDR2 FYNNEI. The DNA of the CDR3 is TGTGCCAGCGAGGACAGCGAAAATGAAAAACTGTTTTTT. Translating gives CASEDSENEKLFF.

The J gene is TRBJ2-7, the V gene TRBV5-1, with 12 bases identical to TRBD2. This CDR3 region has 15 residues. Unmatched junction bases numbered 7, after V lost 3 bases and J lost 6 bases. CDR1 is SGHRS and CDR2 is YFSETQ in the germline V gene. CDR3 bases: TGCGCCAGCAGCTGGATCCTAGCGGGAGGGGGCGAGCAGTACTTC. It is translated as CASSWILAGGGEQYF. The variable domain in full, with the rest retrieved from reference TRBV5-1 and TRBJ2-7, is KAGVTQTPRYLIKTRGQQVTLSCSPISGHRSVSWYQQTPGQGLQFLFEYFSETQRNKGNFPGRFSGRQFSNSRSEMNVSTLELGDSALYLCASSWILAGGGEQYFGPGTRLTVT.

The rearrangement uses TRBV4-1 and TRBJ2-2; 9 bases line up with TRBD2. V lost 0 bases to trimming and J lost 4 bases; unmatched junction nucleotides: 6. The CDR3 sequence is 17 residues long. From germline, CDR1 is MGHRA and CDR2 YSYEKL. CDR3 region: CASSQESAGGGTGELFF. CDR3 bases: TGCGCCAGCAGCCAAGAATCAGCGGGAGGCGGCACCGGGGAGCTGTTTTTT.

The genes are TRBV9 and TRBJ1-3; a possible D gene is TRBD1 (5 bases). The ends were cut back, 4 bases at V and 1 base at J, with 12 bases in the middle. CDR1 SGDLS and CDR2 YYNGEE come from the germline V gene. CDR3 size: 15 residues. CDR3 in amino acids: CASSPTRVSGNTIYF. The CDR3 DNA is TGTGCCAGCAGCCCAACCAGGGTTTCTGGAAACACCATATATTTT.